The 14 T cell receptor beta chains below were found in one sample sequenced in a study of human T cells and chemical hapten exposure. One entry per CDR3 protein results from TCRdb running MiXCR on the RACE reads. There are about 57,000 distinct CDR3 sequences in the sample; about 9.6% occur only once, and approximately 12% lies in the top ten. Time point given: patch test 1, 2 weeks after DPC sensitization. The treatment here: therapeutic diphenylcyclopropenone sensitization with weekly scalp DPC. The sample was whole blood, taken in connection with sensitization to the hapten diphenylcyclopropenone (DPC). These receptor sequences come from a woman in her thirties or forties with alopecia areata. Some clones in this sample may be carry-over from other donors' samples.

This clonotype was observed at least ten times. The chain links TRBV28 to TRBJ1-5; D perhaps matches TRBD1 (6 bases). The CDR3 length is 16 residues. The germline V gene encodes CDR1 MDHEN and CDR2 SYDVKM. V dropped 1 base and J dropped 3 bases, with 13 bases sitting between them. CDR3 in DNA: TGTGCCAGCAGTTTATTGTTGGGGGCCCCCAATCAGCCCCAGCATTTT. Translated: CASSLLLGAPNQPQHF. The variable domain in full, completed from reference TRBV28 and TRBJ1-5, reads DVKVTQSSRYLVKRTGEKVFLECVQDMDHENMFWYRQDPGLGLRLIYFSYDVKMKEKGDIPEGYSVSREKKERFSLILESASTNQTSMYLCASSLLLGAPNQPQHFGDGTRLSIL.

This clonotype has ten or more counts. V and J are TRBV9 and TRBJ1-6, with 7 nucleotides matching TRBD1. Germline V CDR1 and CDR2: SGDLS, YYNGEE. The CDR3 length is 15 residues. V gave up 4 bases and J gave up 7 bases; unmatched junction bases: 8. CDR3 residues: CASSTKGAENSPLHF. In DNA form, the CDR3 reads TGTGCCAGCAGCACGAAGGGGGCAGAAAATTCACCCCTCCACTTT.

The V and J genes are TRBV18 and TRBJ2-3, with D possibly being TRBD2 (6 bases). V lost 7 bases to trimming and J lost 3 bases, with 14 bases between them. This CDR3 is built from 14 residues. Germline CDR1 is KGHSH and CDR2 is LQKENI. The CDR3 nucleotides are TGTGCCAGCTGTTTGTTCGGGGGTACAGATACGCAGTATTTT. It yields the protein CASCLFGGTDTQYF.

This clonotype occurred a few times. V and J are TRBV2 and TRBJ2-5; 9 nucleotides agree with TRBD2. Germline loops: CDR1 SNHLY, CDR2 FYNNEI. J was trimmed by 2 bases and V by 6 bases; bases with no gene match: 10. This CDR3 region has 16 residues. CDR3 nucleotides: TGTGCCAGCAGCTCAATAACTAGCGGGTCTCAAGAGACCCAGTACTTC. Translating it yields CASSSITSGSQETQYF.

There are many counts of this clonotype. This chain uses TRBV20-1 with TRBJ1-5; the D gene is possibly TRBD1 (5 bases). Trimming shortened V by 3 bases and J by 3 bases, and 15 bases separated the two germline ends. CDR1 is DFQATT and CDR2 is SNEGSKA in the germline V gene (reference sequence). The CDR3 is 15 amino acids. CDR3 in amino acids: CSARGVIRDNQPQHF. In DNA form, the CDR3 reads TGCAGTGCTAGGGGGGTTATCCGTGACAATCAGCCCCAGCATTTT.

This clonotype was seen many times. V gene TRBV6-5 combines with J gene TRBJ2-7, with 8 bases aligning to TRBD1. The V gene end was trimmed by 2 bases and the J gene end by 5 bases; junction bases not matched to a gene: 8. The germline CDR1 and CDR2 sequences are MNHEY and SVGAGI. This CDR3 comprises 15 residues. CDR3 residues: CASSYGMGQVNEQYF. In DNA form, the CDR3 reads TGTGCCAGCAGTTACGGTATGGGACAGGTCAACGAGCAGTACTTC.

There are many counts of this clonotype. The J gene is TRBJ2-5, the V gene TRBV4-2, with TRBD2 identical over 11 bases. Germline assignment: CDR1 LGHNA and CDR2 YNFKEQ. This CDR3 is 17 amino acids long. J lost 5 bases, V lost 0 bases, and 8 bases had no gene match. CDR3 residues: CASSQENSGGARETQYF. CDR3 DNA sequence: TGTGCCAGCAGCCAAGAGAATAGCGGGGGGGCCCGGGAGACCCAGTACTTC.

The J gene is TRBJ1-6, the V gene TRBV4-2; 9 positions match TRBD1. The CDR3 is 14 residues long. Germline V gives CDR1 LGHNA, CDR2 YNFKEQ. V shed 3 bases, J shed 8 bases, and the junction held 2 bases outside the gene matches. CDR3 sequence reads: CASSQTGGDSPLHF. Here the CDR3 DNA reads TGTGCCAGCAGCCAGACAGGGGGGGATTCACCCCTCCACTTT.

The V call is TRBV6-5, the J call TRBJ1-3; D unresolved. CDR3 length: 12 residues. V lost 8 bases, J lost 0 bases, and 5 bases lay in between. Germline lookup yields CDR1 MNHEY and CDR2 SVGAGI. The DNA of the CDR3 is TGTGCCAGCGGACTCTCTGGAAACACCATATATTTT. As protein: CASGLSGNTIYF.

The V and J genes are TRBV2 and TRBJ1-1; 8 bases are shared with TRBD1. With 4 bases clipped from V and 0 bases from J, the junction kept 4 bases outside the gene matches. Looked up from germline, CDR1 is SNHLY and CDR2 is FYNNEI. This CDR3 region has 15 residues. Here the CDR3 DNA reads TGTGCCAGCAGTGTAGCAGGGGGCTTGAACACTGAAGCTTTCTTT. It is translated as CASSVAGGLNTEAFF.

This clonotype was recorded many times. This chain joins TRBV4-1 and TRBJ2-3; no clear D. From germline, CDR1 is MGHRA and CDR2 YSYEKL. Between the trimmed V and J ends, which lost 8 bases and 1 base, there was a span of 10 bases. The CDR3 is made up of 13 amino acids. The CDR3 DNA sequence: TGCGCCAGCGGTCTTTCCGGCACAGATACGCAGTATTTT. Residues: CASGLSGTDTQYF.

This clonotype has ten or more counts. This chain joins TRBV4-1 and TRBJ2-7, with 12 positions matching TRBD1. The CDR3 has 15 residues. V shed 1 base and J 6 bases; nucleotides not matched to a gene: 4. Germline CDR1 reads MGHRA; CDR2 reads YSYEKL. In DNA form, the CDR3 reads TGCGCCAGCAGCCAAGTTGGGACAGGGGGCCCCGAGCAGTACTTC. Its protein product is CASSQVGTGGPEQYF.

This clonotype has a count of ten or more. This rearrangement joins TRBV5-4 to TRBJ2-5, with TRBD1 matching 7 bases. CDR1 SGHNT and CDR2 YYREEE come from the germline V gene (reference sequence). This CDR3 is 15 amino acids long. Trimming cost V 4 bases and J 1 base; bases outside gene matches: 7. The CDR3 nucleotides read TGTGCCAGCAGCCGTACTTGGGACAGCCAAGAGACCCAGTACTTC. Translated, it gives CASSRTWDSQETQYF.

This clonotype was counted at least ten times. The chain links TRBV20-1 to TRBJ2-5; maybe TRBD1 (6 bases). The germline gives CDR1 DFQATT, CDR2 SNEGSKA (reference sequence). The CDR3 runs to 15 residues. V lost 2 bases and J 0 bases, leaving 13 bases between the germline ends. The CDR3 reads CSARSDSGYQETQYF. In DNA form, the CDR3 reads TGCAGTGCTAGATCGGACAGCGGTTACCAAGAGACCCAGTACTTC.